This T cell receptor beta chain was observed in a study of blood T cell repertoires in COVID-19. For the study at large: The United States, Italy and Spain were the sources of the acute and convalescent COVID-19 samples. In each case, the material was cDNA or gDNA derived from T cells, B-cell-depleted T cells, or PBMCs.

Per the original data handling: The assay estimated nucleated cells by amplifying reference gene primers. Sequencing was performed with immunoSEQ multiplex PCR; in TCRdb, only in-frame clones are kept and a portion is missing. From that table come the V and J calls and clone size; the DNA was used to work out D and trimming. This table holds 200,000 or so clones, about four fifths found once. Germline V gene lookup returns CDR1 SQVTM and CDR2 ANQGSEA. Trimming removed 4 bases at V and 6 bases at J, with 16 bases between. This CDR3 contains 13 residues. The chain combines TRBV29-1 with TRBJ2-7, with D possibly matching TRBD2 (6 bases). The sequencing input was peripheral blood. The receptor's source is a middle-aged woman with acute or convalescent COVID-19. The CDR3 region is CSVGSGLKREQYF. Written as DNA, the CDR3 is TGCAGCGTTGGATCGGGACTCAAGCGCGAGCAGTACTTC.